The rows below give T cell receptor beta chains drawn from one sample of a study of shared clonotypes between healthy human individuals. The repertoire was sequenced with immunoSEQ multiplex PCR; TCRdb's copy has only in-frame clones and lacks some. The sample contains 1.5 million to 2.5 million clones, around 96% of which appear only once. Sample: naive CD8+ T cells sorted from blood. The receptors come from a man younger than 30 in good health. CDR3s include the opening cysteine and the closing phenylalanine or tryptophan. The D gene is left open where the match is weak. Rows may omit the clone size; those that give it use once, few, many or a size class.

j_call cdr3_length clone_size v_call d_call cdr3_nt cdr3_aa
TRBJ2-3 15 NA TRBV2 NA TGTGCCAGCAGTGAATTTGTGGGGAACGCAGATACGCAGTATTTT CASSEFVGNADTQYF
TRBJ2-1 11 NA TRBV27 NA TGTGCCAGCAGTCAGTACTATGAGCAGTTCTTC CASSQYYEQFF
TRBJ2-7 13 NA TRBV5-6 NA TGTGCCAGCAGCTGGGCGGACGGCTACGAGCAGTACTTC CASSWADGYEQYF
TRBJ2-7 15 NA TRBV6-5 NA TGTGCCAGCAGTCGGCTTGACGTCGGGGTCCACGAGCAGTACTTC CASSRLDVGVHEQYF
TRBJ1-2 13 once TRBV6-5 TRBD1 TGTGCCAGCAGTTCCGACAGGGGTTATGGCTACACCTTC CASSSDRGYGYTF
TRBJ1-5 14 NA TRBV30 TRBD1 TGTGCCTGGAGTGAGACAGGGCCTGGTCAGCCCCAGCATTTT CAWSETGPGQPQHF
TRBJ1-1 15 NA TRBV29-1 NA TGCAGCGTTAAGGGGGGTCAAGACATGAACACTGAAGCTTTCTTT CSVKGGQDMNTEAFF
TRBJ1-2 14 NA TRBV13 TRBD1 TGTGCCAGCACCTTAGGACAGGGTAACTATGGCTACACCTTC CASTLGQGNYGYTF
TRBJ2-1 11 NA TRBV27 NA TGTGCCAGCGTTGTCTTTGGTGAGCAGTTCTTC CASVVFGEQFF
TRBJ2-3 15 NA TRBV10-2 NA TGCGCCAGCAGTGATGACACTAGATCGGCTGATACGCAGTATTTT CASSDDTRSADTQYF